This T cell receptor (beta chain) was recovered during a study of cytomegalovirus exposure and HLA in healthy donors. Study-wide results and limits: HLA restriction was apparent for most CMV-associated TCR beta chains in a later analysis. Many donors shared some public TCRs, even though most TCR sequences were rare.

Germline V gene data show CDR1 as MDHEN and CDR2 as SYDVKM. With 4 bases clipped from V and 7 bases from J, the junction kept 10 bases outside the gene matches. The length of the CDR3 is 15 residues. The table lists this clone with a few counts. The target antigen is unknown. The PCR contained 60 Vbeta and 13 Jbeta primers. Clones were sequenced by immunoSEQ multiplex PCR, and TCRdb holds only the in-frame ones, with some missing. The sample has over 150,000 clones, about four fifths seen once; the top ten hold around 4.5%. V gene TRBV28 combines with J gene TRBJ1-2; 9 positions match TRBD1. Specimen: PBMCs. This clonotype was obtained from a man aged 30 to 45 in good health and CMV-seronegative. The CDR3 DNA reads TGTGCCAGCAGTTCGGGACAGGGACTCATAGGTGGCTACACCTTC. Its translation: CASSSGQGLIGGYTF.